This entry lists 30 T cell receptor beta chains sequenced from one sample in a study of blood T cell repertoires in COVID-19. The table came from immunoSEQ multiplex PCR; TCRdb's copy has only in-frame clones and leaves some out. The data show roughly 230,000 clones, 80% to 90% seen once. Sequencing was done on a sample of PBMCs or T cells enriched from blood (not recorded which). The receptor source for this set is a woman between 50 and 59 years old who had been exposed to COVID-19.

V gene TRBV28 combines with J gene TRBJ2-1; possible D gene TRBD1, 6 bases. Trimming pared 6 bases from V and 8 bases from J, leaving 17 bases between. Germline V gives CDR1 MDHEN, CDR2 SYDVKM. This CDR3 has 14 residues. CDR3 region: CASSPSGQYDEQFF. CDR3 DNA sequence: TGTGCCAGCAGCCCCTCAGGACAGTACGATGAGCAGTTCTTC.

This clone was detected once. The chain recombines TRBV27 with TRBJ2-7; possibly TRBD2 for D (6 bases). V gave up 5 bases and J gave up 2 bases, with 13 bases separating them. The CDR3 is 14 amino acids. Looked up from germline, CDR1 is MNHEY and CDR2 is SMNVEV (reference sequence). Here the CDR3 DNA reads TGTGCCAGCAGTCCCCGGACTAACCCCTACGAGCAGTACTTC. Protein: CASSPRTNPYEQYF.

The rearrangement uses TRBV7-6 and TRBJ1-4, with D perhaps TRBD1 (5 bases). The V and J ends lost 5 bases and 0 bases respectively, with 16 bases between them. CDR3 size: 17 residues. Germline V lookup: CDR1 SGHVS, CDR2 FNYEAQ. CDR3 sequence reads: CASSPRVGPTTNEKLFF. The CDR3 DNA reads TGTGCCAGCAGCCCCCGGGTGGGGCCTACAACTAATGAAAAACTGTTTTTT. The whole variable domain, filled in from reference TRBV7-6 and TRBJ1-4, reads GAGVSQSPRYKVTKRGQDVALRCDPISGHVSLYWYRQALGQGPEFLTYFNYEAQQDKSGLPNDRFSAERPEGSISTLTIQRTEQRDSAMYRCASSPRVGPTTNEKLFFGSGTQLSVL.

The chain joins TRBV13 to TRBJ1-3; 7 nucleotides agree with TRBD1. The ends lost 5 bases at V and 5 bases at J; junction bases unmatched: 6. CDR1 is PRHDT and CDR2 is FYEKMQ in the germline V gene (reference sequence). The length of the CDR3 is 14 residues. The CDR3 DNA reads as TGTGCCAGCAGCATCGGACAGGAGAGAAACACCATATATTTT. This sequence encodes CASSIGQERNTIYF.

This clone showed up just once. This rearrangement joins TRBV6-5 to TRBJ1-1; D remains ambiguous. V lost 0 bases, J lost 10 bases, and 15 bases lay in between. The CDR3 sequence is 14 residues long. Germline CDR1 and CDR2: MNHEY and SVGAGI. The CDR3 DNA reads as TGTGCCAGCAGTTACTCGAGGTCCGTCCGCACAGCTTTCTTT. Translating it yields CASSYSRSVRTAFF.

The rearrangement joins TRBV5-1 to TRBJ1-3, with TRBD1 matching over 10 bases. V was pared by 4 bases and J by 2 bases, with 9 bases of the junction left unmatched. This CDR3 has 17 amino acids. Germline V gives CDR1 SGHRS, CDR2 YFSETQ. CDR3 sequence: CASSPRGQGRAGNTIYF. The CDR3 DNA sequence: TGCGCCAGCAGCCCAAGGGGACAGGGGAGAGCTGGAAACACCATATATTTT.

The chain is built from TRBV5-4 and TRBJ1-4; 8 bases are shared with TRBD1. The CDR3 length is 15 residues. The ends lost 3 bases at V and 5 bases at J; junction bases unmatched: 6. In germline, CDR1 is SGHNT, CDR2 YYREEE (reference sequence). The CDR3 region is CASSYRQGSNEKLFF. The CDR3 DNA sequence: TGTGCCAGCAGCTACCGACAGGGGTCAAATGAAAAACTGTTTTTT.

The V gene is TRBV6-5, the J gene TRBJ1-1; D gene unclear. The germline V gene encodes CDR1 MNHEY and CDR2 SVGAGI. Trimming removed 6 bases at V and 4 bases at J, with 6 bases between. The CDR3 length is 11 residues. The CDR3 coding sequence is TGTGCCAGCAGACTACCCACTGAAGCTTTCTTT. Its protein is CASRLPTEAFF.

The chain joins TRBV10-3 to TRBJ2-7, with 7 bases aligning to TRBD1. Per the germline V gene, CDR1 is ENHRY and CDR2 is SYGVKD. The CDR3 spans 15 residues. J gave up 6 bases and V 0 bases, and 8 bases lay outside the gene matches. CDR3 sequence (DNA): TGTGCCATCAGTGAGTCGGCAGGGGGAGTAAGCGAGCAGTACTTC. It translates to CAISESAGGVSEQYF.

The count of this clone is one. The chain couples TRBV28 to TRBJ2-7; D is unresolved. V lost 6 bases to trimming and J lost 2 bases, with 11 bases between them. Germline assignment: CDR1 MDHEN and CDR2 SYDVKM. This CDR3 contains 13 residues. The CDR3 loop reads CASRPTSTYEQYF. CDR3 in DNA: TGTGCCAGCAGACCGACATCGACCTACGAGCAGTACTTC.

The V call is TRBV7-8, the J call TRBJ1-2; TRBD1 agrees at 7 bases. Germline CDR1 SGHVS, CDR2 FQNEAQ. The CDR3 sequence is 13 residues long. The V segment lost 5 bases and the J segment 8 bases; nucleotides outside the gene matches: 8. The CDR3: CASSLDRMGGYTF. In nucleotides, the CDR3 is TGTGCCAGCAGCCTGGACAGGATGGGGGGCTACACCTTC.

The CDR3, as DNA: TGTGCCAGCAGTTTATCACCAGGGGGCCCAGATACGCAGTATTTT. Translating gives CASSLSPGGPDTQYF. The J gene is TRBJ2-3, the V gene TRBV28, with 8 bases identical to TRBD1. This CDR3 contains 15 residues. Germline loops: CDR1 MDHEN, CDR2 SYDVKM. V was clipped by 1 base and J by 4 bases; unmatched bases: 4.

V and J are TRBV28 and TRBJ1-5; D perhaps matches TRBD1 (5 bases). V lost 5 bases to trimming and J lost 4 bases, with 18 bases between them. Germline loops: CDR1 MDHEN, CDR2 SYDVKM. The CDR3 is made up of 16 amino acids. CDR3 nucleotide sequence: TGTGCCAGCAGTCACTTTGAGACAGAGATTAATCAGCCCCAGCATTTT. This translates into CASSHFETEINQPQHF.

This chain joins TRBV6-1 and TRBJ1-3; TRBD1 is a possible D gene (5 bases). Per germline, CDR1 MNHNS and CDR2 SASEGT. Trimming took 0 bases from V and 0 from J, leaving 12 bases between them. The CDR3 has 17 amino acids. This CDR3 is CASSEASRTLSGNTIYF. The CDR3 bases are TGTGCCAGCAGTGAAGCGTCCCGGACACTCTCTGGAAACACCATATATTTT.

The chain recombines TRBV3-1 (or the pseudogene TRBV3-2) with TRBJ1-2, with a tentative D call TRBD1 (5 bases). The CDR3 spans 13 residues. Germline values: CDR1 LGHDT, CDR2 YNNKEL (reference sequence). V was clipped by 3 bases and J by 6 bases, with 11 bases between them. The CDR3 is CASSHRVGDGYTF. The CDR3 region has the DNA TGTGCCAGCAGCCACAGGGTAGGCGATGGCTACACCTTC.

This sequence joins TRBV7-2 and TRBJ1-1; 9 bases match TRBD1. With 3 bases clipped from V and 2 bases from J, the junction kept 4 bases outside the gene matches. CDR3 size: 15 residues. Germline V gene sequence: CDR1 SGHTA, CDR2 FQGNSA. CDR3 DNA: TGTGCCAGCAGCTTTACGGGACAGGGTAACACTGAAGCTTTCTTT. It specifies CASSFTGQGNTEAFF.

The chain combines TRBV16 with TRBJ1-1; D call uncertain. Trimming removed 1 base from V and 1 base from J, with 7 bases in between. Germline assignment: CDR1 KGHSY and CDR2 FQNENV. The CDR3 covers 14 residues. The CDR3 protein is CASSQLAQNTEAFF. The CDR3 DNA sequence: TGTGCCAGCAGCCAATTAGCACAGAACACTGAAGCTTTCTTT.

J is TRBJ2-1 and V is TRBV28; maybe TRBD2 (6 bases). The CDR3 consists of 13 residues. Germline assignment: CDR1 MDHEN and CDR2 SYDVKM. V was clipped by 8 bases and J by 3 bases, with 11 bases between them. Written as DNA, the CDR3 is TGTGCCAGCCTTGGGGGAGGCTACAATGAGCAGTTCTTC. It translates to CASLGGGYNEQFF.

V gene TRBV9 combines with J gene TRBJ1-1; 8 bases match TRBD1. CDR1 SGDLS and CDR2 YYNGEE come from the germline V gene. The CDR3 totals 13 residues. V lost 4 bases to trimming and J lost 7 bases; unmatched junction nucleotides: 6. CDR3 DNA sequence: TGTGCCAGCAGCTCCGTACAGGGGGTTGAAGCTTTCTTT. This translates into CASSSVQGVEAFF.

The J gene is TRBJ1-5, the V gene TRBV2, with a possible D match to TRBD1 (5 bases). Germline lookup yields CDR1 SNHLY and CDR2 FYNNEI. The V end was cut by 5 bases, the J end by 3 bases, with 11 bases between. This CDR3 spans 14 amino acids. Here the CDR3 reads CASSTGRYNQPQHF. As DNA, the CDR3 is TGTGCCAGCAGTACAGGAAGGTACAATCAGCCCCAGCATTTT.

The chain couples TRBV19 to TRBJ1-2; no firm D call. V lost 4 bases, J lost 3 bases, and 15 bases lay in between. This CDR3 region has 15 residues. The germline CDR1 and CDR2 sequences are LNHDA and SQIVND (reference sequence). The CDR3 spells CASSTRSRGDYGYTF. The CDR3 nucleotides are TGTGCCAGTAGTACCCGATCCCGGGGAGACTATGGCTACACCTTC.

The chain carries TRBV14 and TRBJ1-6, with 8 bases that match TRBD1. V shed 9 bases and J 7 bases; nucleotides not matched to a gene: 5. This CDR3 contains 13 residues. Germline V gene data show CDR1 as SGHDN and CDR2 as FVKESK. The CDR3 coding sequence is TGTGCCAGTGCGACAGGGGTAAATTCACCCCTCCACTTT. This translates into CASATGVNSPLHF.

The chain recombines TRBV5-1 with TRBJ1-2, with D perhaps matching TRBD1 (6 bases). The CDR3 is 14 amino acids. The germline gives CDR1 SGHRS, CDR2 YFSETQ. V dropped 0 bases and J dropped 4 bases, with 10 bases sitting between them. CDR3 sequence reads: CASSLEGGPYGYTF. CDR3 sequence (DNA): TGCGCCAGCAGCTTGGAGGGGGGGCCCTATGGCTACACCTTC.

For the CDR3, the DNA is TGTGCCAGCGTAGGGCAGGGCCTGAACACCGGGGAGCTGTTTTTT. Protein sequence: CASVGQGLNTGELFF. The genes are TRBV7-9 and TRBJ2-2, with TRBD1 as a possible D gene (5 bases). V was pared by 8 bases and J by 1 base, with 14 bases between. Germline V gene lookup returns CDR1 SEHNR and CDR2 FQNEAQ (reference sequence). This CDR3 comprises 15 residues.

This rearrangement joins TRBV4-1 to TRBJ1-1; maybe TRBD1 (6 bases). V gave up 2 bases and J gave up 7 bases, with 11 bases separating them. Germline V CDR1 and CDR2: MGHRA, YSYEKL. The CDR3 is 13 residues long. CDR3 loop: CASSQIRTDEAFF. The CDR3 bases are TGCGCCAGCAGCCAAATTAGGACAGATGAAGCTTTCTTT.

The CDR3 here is CASSRIGAGNTGELFF. As DNA, the CDR3 is TGTGCCAGCAGCCGGATTGGGGCAGGGAACACCGGGGAGCTGTTTTTT. The rearrangement links TRBV7-9 to TRBJ2-2, with D tentatively TRBD1 (5 bases). The CDR3 consists of 16 residues. V was trimmed by 5 bases and J by 1 base, leaving 14 bases between them. Per the germline V gene, CDR1 is SEHNR and CDR2 is FQNEAQ (reference sequence).

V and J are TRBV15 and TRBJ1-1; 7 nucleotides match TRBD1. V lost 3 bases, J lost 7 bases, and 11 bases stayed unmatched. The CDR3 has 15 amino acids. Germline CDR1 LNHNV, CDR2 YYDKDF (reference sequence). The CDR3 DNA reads TGTGCCACCAGCAGGGGGACAGTGGGCCTCTATGAAGCTTTCTTT. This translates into CATSRGTVGLYEAFF. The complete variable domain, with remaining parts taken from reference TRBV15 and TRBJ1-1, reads DAMVIQNPRYQVTQFGKPVTLSCSQTLNHNVMYWYQQKSSQAPKLLFHYYDKDFNNEADTPDNFQSRRPNTSFCFLDIRSPGLGDTAMYLCATSRGTVGLYEAFFGQGTRLTVV.

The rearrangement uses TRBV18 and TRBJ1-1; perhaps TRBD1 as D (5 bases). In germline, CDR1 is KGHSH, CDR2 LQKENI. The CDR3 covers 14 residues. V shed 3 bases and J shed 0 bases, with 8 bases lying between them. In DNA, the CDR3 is TGTGCCAGCTCACCGGAGGGGATGAACACTGAAGCTTTCTTT. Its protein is CASSPEGMNTEAFF.

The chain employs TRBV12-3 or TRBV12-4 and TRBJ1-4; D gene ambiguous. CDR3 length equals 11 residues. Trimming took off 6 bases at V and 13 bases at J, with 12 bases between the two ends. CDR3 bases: TGTGCCAGCAGGGCCCTAGGCGGACTGTTTTTT. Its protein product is CASRALGGLFF.

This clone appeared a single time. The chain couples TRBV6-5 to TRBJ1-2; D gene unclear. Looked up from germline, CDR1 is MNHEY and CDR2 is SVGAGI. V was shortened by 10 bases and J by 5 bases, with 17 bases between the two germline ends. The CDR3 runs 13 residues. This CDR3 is CATSPGEGYGYTF. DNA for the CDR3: TGTGCCACCTCCCCCGGTGAGGGATATGGCTACACCTTC.